Listed here are 31 T cell receptor beta chains from one sample, sequenced in a study of blood T cells in healthy people across ages (dated by TCRdb to between 2015 and 2016). Libraries were constructed by 5' RACE. Sequencing used an Illumina HiSeq 2500. A second PCR of about 7 to 12 cycles was performed with a sample-barcoded 5' primer and a J-beta primer mix. Using fastp trimming at Q25 and MiXCR clonotype assembly, TCRdb reanalyzed the public sequencing data and kept in-frame beta chains. Rows with a matching CDR3 protein are joined into one entry that keeps the most common DNA and genes. Recorded for this sample are some 1.5 million distinct CDR3 sequences; 28% of them occurred a single time. The ten largest clones capture roughly 8% of the sample. The sample taken for sequencing was blood. These TCRs come from a woman in her twenties or thirties in good health.

This clonotype was seen at least ten times. This sequence joins TRBV10-3 and TRBJ2-3; the match to TRBD2 covers 10 bases. This CDR3 is built from 15 residues. Germline-derived CDR1 and CDR2 are ENHRY and SYGVKD. The junction had 5 bases not matched to a gene; V was cut back by 7 bases and J by 1 base. The CDR3 region is CAIKTSGVGTDTQYF. The CDR3 bases are TGTGCCATCAAAACTAGCGGGGTGGGCACAGATACGCAGTATTTT.

This clonotype was counted only a few times. This chain connects TRBV7-2 to TRBJ2-7, with 8 nucleotides matching TRBD1. Germline-derived CDR1 and CDR2 are SGHTA and FQGNSA. CDR3 size: 12 residues. Trimming at V came to 7 bases and at J to 6 bases, leaving 5 bases not matched to a gene. In DNA, the CDR3 is TGTGCCAGCAACGTACAGGGGGGCGAGCAGTACTTC. This sequence encodes CASNVQGGEQYF.

Details on this clonotype: A read error is possible here, since a much larger clone lies one base away. The chain joins TRBV5-1 to TRBJ2-6, with TRBD1 as a possible D gene (6 bases). This CDR3 is 17 amino acids long. Germline CDR1 and CDR2: SGHRS and YFSETQ. The CDR3 DNA follows: TGCGCCAGCAGCTCGATTTCACAGGGCTCTGGGGCCAACGTCCGGACTTTC. Amino acid sequence: CASSSISQGSGANVRTF.

Ten or more counts support this clonotype. The chain employs TRBV9 and TRBJ1-5; D gene uncertain. Germline V gene lookup returns CDR1 SGDLS and CDR2 YYNGEE. This CDR3 is built from 15 residues. Trimming removed 0 bases from V and 0 bases from J, with 7 bases in between. The chain's CDR3 is CASSVGGNSNQPQHF. CDR3 nucleotide sequence: TGTGCCAGCAGCGTAGGCGGTAATAGCAATCAGCCCCAGCATTTT.

This clonotype was seen ten or more times. The chain uses TRBV20-1 and TRBJ2-7, with D possibly matching TRBD1 (5 bases). Looked up from germline, CDR1 is DFQATT and CDR2 is SNEGSKA (reference sequence). The CDR3 runs to 13 residues. Trimming left V 7 bases short and J 4 bases short, with 17 bases between. CDR3 coding DNA: TGCAGTGGGTTCTCGGACACAGGATACGAGCAGTACTTC. Protein product: CSGFSDTGYEQYF.

The chain has TRBV7-9 and TRBJ2-1; TRBD2 matches at 9 bases. This CDR3 contains 17 residues. Looked up from germline, CDR1 is SEHNR and CDR2 is FQNEAQ (reference sequence). V lost 4 bases to trimming and J lost 4 bases; unmatched junction nucleotides: 11. The CDR3: CASSSILASGVYNEQFF. CDR3 nucleotide sequence: TGTGCCAGCAGCTCCATCCTGGCTAGCGGGGTATACAATGAGCAGTTCTTC. The whole variable domain, filled in from reference TRBV7-9 and TRBJ2-1, reads DTGVSQNPRHKITKRGQNVTFRCDPISEHNRLYWYRQTLGQGPEFLTYFQNEAQLEKSRLLSDRFSAERPKGSFSTLEIQRTEQGDSAMYLCASSSILASGVYNEQFFGPGTRLTVL.

This clonotype appeared a few times. The chain carries TRBV5-1 and TRBJ2-6, with D possibly matching TRBD2 (5 bases). The V end was cut by 2 bases, the J end by 1 base, with 16 bases between. This CDR3 is 18 amino acids long. Germline values: CDR1 SGHRS, CDR2 YFSETQ. CDR3 loop: CASSLNRGPGSGANVLTF. CDR3 nucleotide sequence: TGCGCCAGCAGCTTAAACCGGGGTCCTGGGTCTGGGGCCAACGTCCTGACTTTC.

The chain couples TRBV5-1 to TRBJ2-6; D might be TRBD1 (5 bases). CDR1 is SGHRS and CDR2 is YFSETQ in the germline V gene. This CDR3 comprises 15 residues. V was shortened by 0 bases and J by 9 bases, with 13 bases between the two germline ends. CDR3 coding DNA: TGCGCCAGCAGCTTGGTTCAGGGAAGGGTCAACGTCCTGACTTTC. The encoded protein is CASSLVQGRVNVLTF. The variable domain in full, completed from reference TRBV5-1 and TRBJ2-6, reads KAGVTQTPRYLIKTRGQQVTLSCSPISGHRSVSWYQQTPGQGLQFLFEYFSETQRNKGNFPGRFSGRQFSNSRSEMNVSTLELGDSALYLCASSLVQGRVNVLTFGAGSRLTVL.

This clonotype was seen a few times. The chain employs TRBV4-2 and TRBJ2-7; 10 bases fit TRBD2. J lost 6 bases, V lost 0 bases, and 14 bases had no gene match. The CDR3 sequence is 18 residues long. Per the germline V gene, CDR1 is LGHNA and CDR2 is YNFKEQ. Written as DNA, the CDR3 is TGTGCCAGCAGCCAAGAAGCTAGCGGGAGAATGGTTCCCCCCGAGCAGTACTTC. Its translation: CASSQEASGRMVPPEQYF.

This clonotype has just a few counts. The CDR3 region is CASSQPQSGGAYYEQYF. DNA for the CDR3: TGCGCCAGCAGCCAGCCCCAAAGCGGAGGGGCTTACTACGAGCAGTACTTC. The chain joins TRBV5-1 to TRBJ2-7; TRBD2 might be the D (6 bases). Trimming pared 4 bases from V and 3 bases from J, leaving 23 bases between. CDR3 length: 17 residues. Germline values: CDR1 SGHRS, CDR2 YFSETQ.

The J gene is TRBJ1-1, the V gene TRBV24-1; D is possibly TRBD1 (5 bases). CDR3 length: 13 amino acids. V shed 3 bases and J shed 8 bases, with 12 bases lying between them. Per germline, CDR1 KGHDR and CDR2 SFDVKD. The CDR3 spells CATSDVGRGEAFF. In DNA form, the CDR3 reads TGTGCCACCAGTGATGTGGGACGGGGGGAAGCTTTCTTT.

This CDR3 is CSARDVTTTYEQYF. DNA of the CDR3: TGCAGTGCTAGAGATGTCACGACTACCTACGAGCAGTACTTC. The J gene is TRBJ2-7, the V gene TRBV20-1; the D gene is possibly TRBD2 (5 bases). The V and J ends lost 0 bases and 2 bases respectively, with 11 bases between them. The CDR3 is 14 residues long. Per the germline V gene, CDR1 is DFQATT and CDR2 is SNEGSKA (reference sequence).

In this sample, this clonotype turned up a few times. V is TRBV27 and J is TRBJ1-2; the D is unclear. V was cut by 3 bases and J by 6 bases, with 14 bases left in between. The CDR3 consists of 14 residues. Germline V gene sequence: CDR1 MNHEY, CDR2 SMNVEV (reference sequence). The chain's CDR3 is CASSLVGGLDGYTF. CDR3 DNA sequence: TGTGCCAGCAGTTTGGTAGGTGGCTTGGATGGCTACACCTTC.

This clonotype was detected only a few times. The rearrangement links TRBV9 to TRBJ2-5; 11 bases align to TRBD1. Germline CDR1 reads SGDLS; CDR2 reads YYNGEE. CDR3 length: 16 residues. V dropped 1 base and J dropped 7; count of bases not matched to a gene: 9. This CDR3 reads CASSVIPGDRGGTQYF. CDR3 bases: TGTGCCAGCAGCGTAATCCCCGGGGACAGGGGGGGGACCCAGTACTTC. The whole variable domain, filled in from reference TRBV9 and TRBJ2-5, reads DSGVTQTPKHLITATGQRVTLRCSPRSGDLSVYWYQQSLDQGLQFLIQYYNGEERAKGNILERFSAQQFPDLHSELNLSSLELGDSALYFCASSVIPGDRGGTQYFGPGTRLLVL.

The chain has TRBV12-3 or TRBV12-4 and TRBJ2-1; TRBD2 agrees at 7 bases. This CDR3 region has 16 residues. V was clipped by 1 base and J by 5 bases; unmatched bases: 8. CDR3 sequence reads: CASSLVGLAENNEQFF. The CDR3 nucleotides read TGTGCCAGCAGTTTAGTAGGGCTAGCGGAGAACAATGAGCAGTTCTTC.

In its sample, this clonotype was seen many times. The genes are TRBV20-1 and TRBJ2-5; D possibly corresponds to TRBD1 (5 bases). CDR3 length: 13 residues. The germline gives CDR1 DFQATT, CDR2 SNEGSKA (reference sequence). Trimming removed 5 bases from V and 1 base from J, with 11 bases in between. The CDR3 protein is CSAVRQIQETQYF. The CDR3 DNA sequence: TGCAGTGCTGTCCGACAGATCCAAGAGACCCAGTACTTC.

Turning to this clonotype: An end of the junction differs from the germline gene, which may be a read error. This sequence joins TRBV27 and TRBJ1-1; D ambiguous. Germline values: CDR1 MNHEY, CDR2 SMNVEV (reference sequence). The CDR3 contains 13 residues. Here the CDR3 DNA reads TGCGCCACCAAACATGGGTCGAACACTGAAGCTTTCTTT. Residues: CATKHGSNTEAFF.

V gene TRBV12-3 or TRBV12-4 combines with J gene TRBJ2-6; no clear D. CDR3 length: 16 amino acids. V was trimmed by 2 bases and J by 0 bases, leaving 8 bases between them. The CDR3 loop reads CASSLRTSSGANVLTF. CDR3 DNA: TGTGCCAGCAGTTTAAGAACGAGCTCTGGGGCCAACGTCCTGACTTTC.

This clonotype has a count of ten or more. V gene TRBV20-1 combines with J gene TRBJ2-1; D is undetermined. The CDR3 covers 13 residues. From germline, CDR1 is DFQATT and CDR2 SNEGSKA (reference sequence). The V end lost 0 bases, the J end lost 10 bases, and 13 bases lay between the germline ends. CDR3 residues: CSAREPGRLEQFF. The DNA of the CDR3 is TGCAGTGCTAGAGAACCGGGTAGACTGGAGCAGTTCTTC.

This clonotype was seen a handful of times. The chain is built from TRBV7-2 and TRBJ2-3; the D gene is possibly TRBD1 (6 bases). The CDR3 contains 16 residues. Trimming took off 5 bases at V and 3 bases at J, with 18 bases between the two ends. Germline CDR1 reads SGHTA; CDR2 reads FQGNSA. The CDR3: CASSPEGVPSTDTQYF. As DNA, the CDR3 is TGTGCCAGCAGCCCCGAGGGGGTTCCAAGTACAGATACGCAGTATTTT.

This clonotype appeared many times. The chain couples TRBV7-2 to TRBJ2-1; TRBD2 matches 8 bases. The CDR3 has 15 residues. The germline V gene has CDR1 SGHTA and CDR2 FQGNSA. With V trimmed by 5 bases and J by 8 bases, 11 bases remained unmatched. Here the CDR3 DNA reads TGTGCCAGCAGCCCTAGCGGGTCTAGCAGGGATGAGCAGTTCTTC. Translating gives CASSPSGSSRDEQFF.

This clonotype has a single count. V gene TRBV3-1 combines with J gene TRBJ2-7; the D is unclear. The CDR3 loop spans 14 amino acids. Germline CDR1 reads LGHDT; CDR2 reads YNNKEL (reference sequence). V dropped 1 base and J dropped 0 bases, with 7 bases sitting between them. The CDR3 DNA follows: TGTGCCAGCAGCCAAGGGATGGCCTCCTACGAGCAGTACTTC. This sequence encodes CASSQGMASYEQYF.

The chain is built from TRBV28 and TRBJ2-5, with a tentative D call TRBD2 (6 bases). The DNA end lines up better with TRBJ2-7; the J call may be wrong. This CDR3 region has 15 residues. Germline V gene data show CDR1 as MDHEN and CDR2 as SYDVKM. As DNA, the CDR3 is TGTGCCAGCAGGCAAACCGGGCCCCGGGGGTACGAGCAGTACTTC. Its translation is CASRQTGPRGYEQYF.

This clonotype was observed a single time. DNA of the CDR3: TGTGCCACTCGAGGGGGTGGCAATGAGCAGTTCTTC. Translation gives CATRGGGNEQFF. The V and J genes are TRBV24-1 and TRBJ2-7, with D perhaps matching TRBD1 (6 bases). The DNA matches TRBJ2-1 better at its end, which makes the J call doubtful. The V gene's germline CDR1 is KGHDR and CDR2 SFDVKD. The CDR3 consists of 12 residues.

For this clonotype: This may be a read error, as it is one base from a much larger clone. The chain recombines TRBV7-2 with TRBJ2-4, with TRBD2 identical over 7 bases. The J segment lost 13 bases and the V segment lost 5 bases, leaving 11 bases of the junction unmatched. The germline V gene encodes CDR1 SGHTA and CDR2 FQGNSA. This CDR3 comprises 13 residues. CDR3 bases: TGTGCCAGCAGCCCGCGGGGGAACTACGGGCAGTACTTC. It yields the protein CASSPRGNYGQYF. Based on the CDR3 plus reference TRBV7-2 and TRBJ2-4, the full variable domain is GAGVSQSPSNKVTEKGKDVELRCDPISGHTALYWYRQSLGQGLEFLIYFQGNSAPDKSGLPSDRFSAERTGGSVSTLTIQRTQQEDSAVYLCASSPRGNYGQYFGAGTRLSVL.

The V gene is TRBV12-3 or TRBV12-4, the J gene TRBJ2-1; D uncertain. V lost 1 base, J lost 9 bases, and 10 bases lay in between. The CDR3 covers 13 residues. The CDR3 region is CASSLVRFGEQFF. The CDR3 nucleotides are TGTGCCAGCAGTTTAGTCCGCTTTGGTGAGCAGTTCTTC.

Many counts were recorded for this clonotype. In DNA, the CDR3 is TGTGCCAGCAGCTTAGAGCTCTCCCCCGGGCAGTACTTC. It yields the protein CASSLELSPGQYF. The chain links TRBV7-2 to TRBJ2-7; D is uncertain. The V and J ends lost 1 base and 9 bases respectively, with 13 bases between them. CDR1 and CDR2 (germline): SGHTA, FQGNSA. The CDR3 runs 13 residues.

This clonotype has a count of ten or more. J is TRBJ1-4 and V is TRBV5-1; 9 positions agree with TRBD1. The V gene end was trimmed by 2 bases and the J gene end by 7 bases; junction bases not matched to a gene: 6. The CDR3 runs 15 residues. CDR1 and CDR2 (germline): SGHRS, YFSETQ. The CDR3: CASSLSTGGGEKLFF. The CDR3 DNA reads as TGCGCCAGCAGCTTATCCACAGGGGGCGGTGAAAAACTGTTTTTT.

Concerning this clonotype itself: The junction differs from germline at one of its ends, possibly a read error. This chain links TRBV5-1 with TRBJ2-1, with D unresolved. Germline V gives CDR1 SGHRS, CDR2 YFSETQ. The CDR3 loop spans 13 amino acids. Written as DNA, the CDR3 is TGCGCCAGCAGCTTGGCCAGCTACAATGGGCAGTTCTTC. This sequence encodes CASSLASYNGQFF.

This clonotype was counted ten times or more. The genes are TRBV7-2 and TRBJ2-7; 8 bases align to TRBD2. This CDR3 has 15 amino acids. V shed 0 bases, J shed 4 bases, and the junction held 5 bases outside the gene matches. Germline values: CDR1 SGHTA, CDR2 FQGNSA. CDR3 sequence reads: CASSLASGSTYEQYF. In DNA form, the CDR3 reads TGTGCCAGCAGCTTAGCAAGCGGGAGTACATACGAGCAGTACTTC.

This clonotype was seen more than once but under ten times. J is TRBJ1-2 and V is TRBV7-9; D is unresolved. V was pared by 10 bases and J by 0 bases, with 15 bases between. Germline CDR1 is SEHNR and CDR2 is FQNEAQ (reference sequence). The CDR3 is 14 residues long. The CDR3 DNA follows: TGTGCCAAGGAGCGACTGCTGTCTAACTATGGCTACACCTTC. Its translation is CAKERLLSNYGYTF.